One sample yielded the 14 T cell receptor beta chains listed below, sequenced in a study of prognosis after radiotherapy for stage I lung cancer. Using two-round multiplex PCR, the authors amplified TCR beta CDR3 from genomic DNA. Primers (each specific to one TRBV or TRBJ gene) were used in first-round PCR. One entry per CDR3 protein results from TCRdb running MiXCR on the multiplex PCR reads. The sample holds roughly 30,000 distinct CDR3 sequences, 40% to 60% seen once. Sample: PBMCs, taken before or after stereotactic body radiation therapy (not recorded which). These receptors all come from a donor of 50 years or more with non-small cell lung cancer.

This clonotype was counted many times. The chain links TRBV12-3 or TRBV12-4 to TRBJ1-5, with TRBD1 as a possible D gene (5 bases). Trimming pared 7 bases from V and 1 base from J, leaving 11 bases between. The CDR3 extends over 14 amino acids. DNA of the CDR3: TGTGCCAGCACCCGGCAGGGCAGCAATCAGCCCCAGCATTTT. Translated: CASTRQGSNQPQHF.

This clonotype is judged medium-sized. The DNA of the CDR3 is TGTGCCAGCAGCCCGCCTACGGGACCTAACCTTGGGGATACGCAGTATTTT. The encoded protein is CASSPPTGPNLGDTQYF. The chain joins TRBV7-2 to TRBJ2-3, with D possibly being TRBD1 or TRBD2 (5 bases each). The germline CDR1 and CDR2 sequences are SGHTA and FQGNSA. V lost 5 bases and J lost 6, with 24 bases in between. The CDR3 is 17 amino acids.

There are many counts of this clonotype. The genes are TRBV25-1 and TRBJ2-7, with 9 bases aligning to TRBD2. Germline V lookup: CDR1 MGHDK, CDR2 SYGVNS. The CDR3 extends over 15 amino acids. The V gene end was trimmed by 5 bases and the J gene end by 7 bases; junction bases not matched to a gene: 12. The CDR3 nucleotides are TGTGCCAGCAGTCCCTCCGGCGGGAGGGCCGGAGAGCAGTACTTC. This sequence encodes CASSPSGGRAGEQYF.

The rearrangement uses TRBV3-1 and TRBJ1-6, with a possible D match to TRBD1 (6 bases). Germline CDR1 LGHDT, CDR2 YNNKEL (reference sequence). The CDR3 consists of 15 residues. V was shortened by 2 bases and J by 10 bases, with 15 bases between the two germline ends. The CDR3 DNA sequence: TGTGCCAGCAGCCAAAACAGGGACGGAGGCTCACCCCTCCACTTT. This translates into CASSQNRDGGSPLHF.

This clonotype was observed at least ten times. This chain uses TRBV4-1 with TRBJ2-5; weak D call: TRBD1 (5 bases). V was shortened by 2 bases and J by 1 base, with 14 bases between the two germline ends. Germline lookup yields CDR1 MGHRA and CDR2 YSYEKL. This CDR3 is 16 amino acids long. CDR3 amino acids: CASSQSDSPTQETQYF. Here the CDR3 DNA reads TGCGCCAGCAGCCAATCCGACAGCCCAACCCAAGAGACCCAGTACTTC.

With respect to this clonotype: This likely traces to a read error, being one base from a far larger clone. The V and J genes are TRBV6-4 and TRBJ2-7, with a tentative D call TRBD2 (7 bases). The CDR3 is made up of 13 amino acids. V lost 8 bases and J lost 5, with 16 bases in between. Germline V CDR1 and CDR2: MRHNA, SNTAGT. The CDR3 bases are TGTGCCAGCTCCAAGTGGGAGGGGGACGAGCAGTACTTC. Its translation is CASSKWEGDEQYF.

In this sample, this clonotype turned up a few times. Given a much more abundant clone one base away, this may be a read error. This chain connects TRBV19 to TRBJ2-5; D perhaps matches TRBD1 (5 bases). The CDR3 consists of 15 residues. The germline gives CDR1 LNHDA, CDR2 SQIVND (reference sequence). Deletions cut 5 bases from V and 5 bases from J, with 18 bases between. The CDR3 DNA reads as TGTGCCAGTAGTCCGGAAGTGGGGCTGAGGGAGACCCAGTACTTC. Translating it yields CASSPEVGLRETQYF. Together with reference TRBV19 and TRBJ2-5, the CDR3 gives the full variable domain: DGGITQSPKYLFRKEGQNVTLSCEQNLNHDAMYWYRQDPGQGLRLIYYSQIVNDFQKGDIAEGYSVSREKKESFPLTVTSAQKNPTAFYLCASSPEVGLRETQYFGPGTRLLVL.

The sample holds a few counts of this clonotype. The chain carries TRBV7-2 and TRBJ2-5; D uncertain. CDR1 SGHTA and CDR2 FQGNSA come from the germline V gene. Deletions cut 5 bases from V and 5 bases from J, with 9 bases between. CDR3 length: 12 amino acids. Here the CDR3 DNA reads TGTGCCAGCAGCGCCTCCCGGGAGACCCAGTACTTC. Protein product: CASSASRETQYF.

Many counts were recorded for this clonotype. This chain uses TRBV5-8 with TRBJ1-6, with a tentative D call TRBD1 (5 bases). The germline V gene has CDR1 SGHTS and CDR2 YDEGEE. The CDR3 has 16 amino acids. Trimming removed 4 bases at V and 9 bases at J, with 20 bases between. This chain's CDR3 is CASSHPVRLGASPLHF. CDR3 nucleotide sequence: TGTGCCAGCAGCCACCCGGTCCGGCTAGGGGCTTCACCCCTCCACTTT.

This chain uses TRBV27 with TRBJ1-2; 9 nucleotides align to TRBD1. CDR3 length: 15 amino acids. The V and J ends lost 4 bases and 2 bases, in that order; junction bases with no gene match: 5. Germline V gives CDR1 MNHEY, CDR2 SMNVEV (reference sequence). This CDR3 is CASSYQGQGNYGYTF. The CDR3 bases are TGTGCCAGCAGTTACCAAGGACAGGGGAACTATGGCTACACCTTC.

This clonotype was observed at least ten times. V is TRBV9 and J is TRBJ1-3, with D maybe TRBD1 (5 bases). The ends were cut back, 0 bases at V and 2 bases at J, with 9 bases in the middle. Per the germline V gene, CDR1 is SGDLS and CDR2 is YYNGEE. CDR3 length: 15 residues. The CDR3 DNA is TGTGCCAGCAGCGTAGGAACAGGTACTGGAAACACCATATATTTT. Translating gives CASSVGTGTGNTIYF.

To note about this clonotype: With a far larger clone one base away, a read error is the likely cause. This sequence joins TRBV7-2 and TRBJ1-2; the match to TRBD1 covers 7 bases. This CDR3 has 18 residues. Germline CDR1 and CDR2: SGHTA and FQGNSA. The DNA for the CDR3 is TGTGCCAGCAGCCCGATAAAGATCACAGGGGACCTCAACTATGGCTACGCCTTC. Translated: CASSPIKITGDLNYGYAF.

This clonotype was found many times. This sequence joins TRBV4-3 and TRBJ2-5; 13 positions match TRBD2. Germline assignment: CDR1 LGHNA and CDR2 YSLEER. The CDR3 is 16 residues long. The V segment lost 4 bases and the J segment 5 bases; nucleotides outside the gene matches: 7. The CDR3 loop is CASSPQLAGGGETQYF. CDR3 nucleotide sequence: TGCGCCAGCAGCCCCCAACTAGCGGGAGGGGGGGAGACCCAGTACTTC.

The V and J genes are TRBV27 and TRBJ2-1; perhaps TRBD2 as D (6 bases). Trimming cost V 8 bases and J 3 bases, with 11 bases left between them. Germline V gives CDR1 MNHEY, CDR2 SMNVEV (reference sequence). The CDR3 runs to 13 residues. In nucleotides, the CDR3 is TGTGCCAGCGGGACTGGAGACTACAATGAGCAGTTCTTC. Residues: CASGTGDYNEQFF.